Presented here are 5 T cell receptor beta chains from one specimen sequenced in a study of identical twins (dated by TCRdb to the mid-2010s). The library was generated by 5' RACE. The sequencing machine was an Illumina HiSeq 2000. The public reads were quality trimmed at Q25 with fastp and then assembled into clones with MiXCR by TCRdb, keeping productive beta chains. Rows with one shared CDR3 protein collapse into an entry with the most common genes and DNA. In this sample the table shows about 210,000 distinct CDR3 sequences, less than 9.5% of which occur a single time. The ten largest clonotypes hold 5.1% of the sample. Sequences were obtained from memory (CD45RO+) T cells sorted from blood. The cell subset or site tag for this specimen amounts to: CD45RO+ enriched T cells. These receptors were taken from a woman between 18 and 29 years old in good health.

The CDR3 region is CASSPPGIYPHTDTQYF. The CDR3, as DNA: TGTGCCAGCAGCCCCCCCGGTATCTATCCCCACACAGATACGCAGTATTTT. This chain joins TRBV14 and TRBJ2-3; D is unresolved. The CDR3 runs 17 residues. Germline V gene data show CDR1 as SGHDN and CDR2 as FVKESK. Trimming pared 4 bases from V and 2 bases from J, leaving 19 bases between.

The genes are TRBV12-3 or TRBV12-4 and TRBJ1-2; D unclear. The CDR3 is made up of 12 amino acids. Trimming removed 6 bases at V and 1 base at J, with 6 bases between. The CDR3 bases are TGTGCCAGCAGCGGATTTAACTATGGCTACACCTTC. Amino acids: CASSGFNYGYTF.

Many counts were recorded for this clonotype. V gene TRBV7-6 combines with J gene TRBJ2-3, with 14 bases lining up with TRBD2. V lost 3 bases to trimming and J lost 3 bases; unmatched junction nucleotides: 2. The CDR3 has 16 amino acids. The germline CDR1 and CDR2 sequences are SGHVS and FNYEAQ. The CDR3 DNA reads as TGTGCCAGCAGCTTTCGACTAGCGGGAGGGACAGATACGCAGTATTTT. Translated, it gives CASSFRLAGGTDTQYF.

The chain carries TRBV7-9 and TRBJ2-7; tentative D call: TRBD2 (7 bases). The CDR3 spans 16 residues. CDR1 is SEHNR and CDR2 is FQNEAQ in the germline V gene (reference sequence). The ends were cut back, 1 base at V and 0 bases at J, with 13 bases in the middle. The CDR3 nucleotides are TGTGCCAGCAGCTTAGTTTATCGGGGGGCCTCCTACGAGCAGTACTTC. It specifies CASSLVYRGASYEQYF.

This clonotype was seen a handful of times. The chain has TRBV7-2 and TRBJ1-5; perhaps TRBD1 as D (5 bases). V was shortened by 0 bases and J by 6 bases, with 9 bases between the two germline ends. The CDR3 has 14 amino acids. CDR1 is SGHTA and CDR2 is FQGNSA in the germline V gene. The DNA for the CDR3 is TGTGCCAGCAGCTTAGCGACCAGGGTTCAGCCCCAGCATTTT. Its translation: CASSLATRVQPQHF. The variable domain in full, completed from reference TRBV7-2 and TRBJ1-5, reads GAGVSQSPSNKVTEKGKDVELRCDPISGHTALYWYRQSLGQGLEFLIYFQGNSAPDKSGLPSDRFSAERTGGSVSTLTIQRTQQEDSAVYLCASSLATRVQPQHFGDGTRLSIL.